One T cell receptor (beta chain) is described in this entry. What it binds is not known. These data come from a study of cytomegalovirus exposure and HLA in healthy donors. As for the study in general: The same platform used for the approximately 670 first-cohort repertoires was also used for the 90 to 150 validation repertoires, as a later analysis reported. Whole-study results and caveats: TCR beta chains numbering some 150 were designated cytomegalovirus-associated. Both high specificity and high sensitivity reportedly marked the classifier's diagnosis of cytomegalovirus status. The authors confirmed in vitro that a few CMV-associated chains were specific for CMV antigens.

CDR3 length equals 15 residues. Germline CDR1 is MDHEN and CDR2 is SYDVKM. V shed 6 bases, J shed 6 bases, and the junction held 11 bases outside the gene matches. Profiling relied on immunoSEQ multiplex PCR, and the TCRdb table lists in-frame clones only, not all of them. The profile shows just under 150,000 clones, over 80% of them singletons. The sample consisted of PBMCs. The clonotype comes from a man aged 18 to 35 in good health and CMV-seropositive. The gene calls are TRBV28 and TRBJ1-5, with TRBD1 matching 7 bases. Here the CDR3 DNA reads TGTGCCAGCAGCTCTTTTCGGACAGGATCTCAGCCCCAGCATTTT. This gives the protein CASSSFRTGSQPQHF.